Below, one T cell receptor beta chain is given with its context. The sample belongs to a study of control samples from healthy donors and cancer patients. V gave up 6 bases and J gave up 5 bases; unmatched junction bases: 2. This CDR3 spans 14 amino acids. Germline CDR1 and CDR2: MNHEY and SMNVEV (reference sequence). The method was immunoSEQ multiplex PCR; TCRdb's version includes in-frame clones alone and lacks a portion of them. The sample holds roughly 98,000 clones, roughly 93% seen once. Specimen: blood. The receptor's source is a man aged 18 to 30 in good health. J is TRBJ1-6 and V is TRBV27; 9 nucleotides line up with TRBD1. The CDR3 DNA follows: TGTGCCAGCAGGAGACAGGGGGATAATTCACCCCTCCACTTT. Its protein product is CASRRQGDNSPLHF.